This TCR beta chain was recorded in a study of identical twins. Overall study results and limits: Models underpredicted monozygotic twin sharing of out-of-frame TCR alpha. Excess sharing by twins proved weaker in beta out-of-frame sequences. Within cord blood, abundant beta clonotypes carried fewer insertions, but memory repertoires showed no such trend.

CDR3 length: 13 residues. Trimming left V 3 bases short and J 4 bases short, with 8 bases between. The germline V gene has CDR1 LNHNV and CDR2 YYDKDF (reference sequence). Template switching added a universal primer site; cDNA carried unique molecular identifiers. Via MiXCR, TCRdb re-called the 5' RACE reads, giving one row per CDR3 protein. This sample has about 340,000 distinct CDR3 sequences; 9% to 15% occur once, and the top ten carry roughly 7%. Only a few counts were recorded for this clonotype. Its antigen is still unknown. The same specimen was also included in a second study, on yellow fever vaccine responses in identical twins.

The chain couples TRBV15 to TRBJ2-3; no clear D. What was sequenced was CD8+ T cells sorted from blood. This TCR was sampled from a woman younger than 35 in good health. This CDR3 is CATSSTHPDTQYF. The CDR3 nucleotides are TGTGCCACCAGCAGTACCCATCCAGATACGCAGTATTTT. The whole variable domain, remainder taken from reference TRBV15 and TRBJ2-3, is DAMVIQNPRYQVTQFGKPVTLSCSQTLNHNVMYWYQQKSSQAPKLLFHYYDKDFNNEADTPDNFQSRRPNTSFCFLDIRSPGLGDTAMYLCATSSTHPDTQYFGPGTRLTVL.